A selection of T cell receptor beta chains follows, all from one sample in a study of T cell responses to AZD1222 COVID-19 vaccine. Profiling relied on immunoSEQ multiplex PCR, and the TCRdb table lists in-frame clones only, not all of them. The table has roughly 140,000 clones, roughly nine tenths seen once. Material: peripheral blood, obtained on day 0 of AZD1222 vaccination. The receptors were sampled from an adult in good health. Both conserved end residues are part of each CDR3. Each record gives: clone size, V gene, D gene, J gene, CDR3 DNA, CDR3 protein. The D gene is left open where the match is weak. Not all rows give a size; the values are once, few, many and, for expanded clones, a class.

>-|TRBV7-2|TRBD1|TRBJ1-4
TGTGCCAGCAGCTCGACCTACAGGGGGCGAGGTGAAAAACTGTTTTTT
CASSSTYRGRGEKLFF
>-|TRBV7-8|-|TRBJ2-1
TGTGCCAGCAGCCCCTCTCGGGGGCTAGCGTCCCGGGACTCCTACAATGAGCAATTCTTC
CASSPSRGLASRDSYNEQFF
>-|TRBV10-2|-|TRBJ1-2
TGCGCCAGCAGGAATCAGATTAACTATGGCTACACCTTC
CASRNQINYGYTF
>-|TRBV9|-|TRBJ1-1
TGTGCCAGCAGCCCGGGACTCTCCAAAGAAGCTTTCTTT
CASSPGLSKEAFF
>once|TRBV5-6|-|TRBJ2-7
TGTGCCAGCAGCTTGGCCAACGGCTACGAGCAGTACTTC
CASSLANGYEQYF
>-|TRBV11-2|TRBD2|TRBJ2-7
TGTGCCAGCAGCTCCAGTCCCGGACTAGCGCCTATGAGTCCCTACGAGCAGTACTTC
CASSSSPGLAPMSPYEQYF
>-|TRBV27|-|TRBJ1-6
TGTGCCAGCAGTTTATCCGGGGGGAGTTCACCCCTCCACTTT
CASSLSGGSSPLHF
>-|TRBV28|-|TRBJ1-5
TGTGCCAGCAGTTTACTAGCCTTTGATAAGGGCCCGAATAGCAATCAGCCCCAGCATTTT
CASSLLAFDKGPNSNQPQHF
>once|TRBV21-1|-|TRBJ2-1
TGTGCCAGCAGCAAAGGAACTAGCCTCCTTACCCTACGCAATGAGCAGTTCTTC
CASSKGTSLLTLRNEQFF
>-|TRBV27|TRBD2|TRBJ2-3
TGTGCCAGCAGTGGCATTAGCGGGAGAGAGACAGATACGCAGTATTTT
CASSGISGRETDTQYF
>-|TRBV9|TRBD2|TRBJ2-7
TGTGCCAGCAGCCCCCGACTAGCGGGAGAGGAGCAGTACTTC
CASSPRLAGEEQYF
>once|TRBV10-3|TRBD2|TRBJ2-3
TGTGCCATCAGTGCTAGCGGTACAGATACGCAGTATTTT
CAISASGTDTQYF
>-|TRBV19|-|TRBJ2-2
TGTGCCAGTAGTATCTCGACAGCGAACACCGGGGAGCTGTTTTTT
CASSISTANTGELFF
>few|TRBV28|TRBD1|TRBJ1-4
TGTGCCAGCAGTTCCGGGACAGGGTGGCGAGAAAAACTGTTTTTT
CASSSGTGWREKLFF
>few|TRBV18|-|TRBJ1-2
TGTGCCAGCTCACCAGAGACGGATTATGGCTACACCTTC
CASSPETDYGYTF
>few|TRBV5-1|-|TRBJ1-1
TGCGCCAGCAGCTTGGAAGGGAACACTGAAGCTTTCTTT
CASSLEGNTEAFF
>-|TRBV5-1|TRBD2|TRBJ2-5
TGCGCCAGCAGTAGAAGGACTAGCGGGCAGGAAGAGACCCAGTACTTC
CASSRRTSGQEETQYF
>-|TRBV3-1/TRBV3-2|-|TRBJ1-1
TGTGCCAGCAGCCAAGGTGCGGTGTTGGGGGGCGGATTAGCTTTCTTT
CASSQGAVLGGGLAFF
>-|TRBV13|-|TRBJ2-2
TGTGCCAGCAGCTGGCTCACCGGGGAGCTGTTTTTT
CASSWLTGELFF
>-|TRBV7-9|-|TRBJ1-1
TGTGCCAGCAGAATCCTCGGGGGCACTGAAGCTTTCTTT
CASRILGGTEAFF
>-|TRBV18|TRBD1|TRBJ1-2
TGTGCCAGCTCACCCGGTGTGTCGACAGGGGGCGGCTACACCTTC
CASSPGVSTGGGYTF
>-|TRBV25-1|-|TRBJ1-2
TGTGCCAGCAGCCCCGTGGCAGCACTTAACTATGGCTACACCTTC
CASSPVAALNYGYTF
>few|TRBV6-5|-|TRBJ1-6
TGTGCCAGCAGTTTTAGGGGAGATAATTCACCCCTCCACTTT
CASSFRGDNSPLHF
>-|TRBV4-2|-|TRBJ1-6
TGTGCCAGCAGCCAAGATGGCCTTAGCACCTCACCCCTCCACTTT
CASSQDGLSTSPLHF
>-|TRBV2|-|TRBJ2-6
TGTGCCAGCAGGGGAGACACCGTCAACGTCCTGACTTTC
CASRGDTVNVLTF
>once|TRBV19|TRBD2|TRBJ2-1
TGTGCCAGTAGGGGAGGGACGGACTACAATGAGCAGTTCTTC
CASRGGTDYNEQFF
>-|TRBV28|-|TRBJ2-6
TGTGCCAGCAGTGCCCGGGGCCGAGAGGGTGGTGACCTGACTTTC
CASSARGREGGDLTF
>-|TRBV2|TRBD2|TRBJ2-1
TGTGCCAGCAGCAGGACTAGCGGGAGCAATAATGAGCAGTTCTTC
CASSRTSGSNNEQFF
>-|TRBV24-1|-|TRBJ2-2
TGTGCCACCAGTGCTGACAGGGAGGAATGGGCCGGGGAGCTGTTTTTT
CATSADREEWAGELFF
>-|TRBV30|-|TRBJ2-5
TGTGCCTGGAGTTACCCCAGACAGCAGTACTTC
CAWSYPRQQYF
>few|TRBV21-1|-|TRBJ2-1
TGTGCCAGCAGCGTCACTAGCACCAGTGAGCAGTTCTTC
CASSVTSTSEQFF
>-|TRBV7-9|-|TRBJ1-4
TGTGCCAGCAGCAAACCCGGGGGTTATGGAGAAAAACTGTTTTTT
CASSKPGGYGEKLFF
>once|TRBV15|TRBD2|TRBJ2-1
TGTGCCACCGGTAGCGGGAGGGGGAATGAGCAGTTCTTC
CATGSGRGNEQFF
>-|TRBV5-1|TRBD2|TRBJ2-1
TGCGCCAGCAGCTTCAATAGCGGGAGGTACAGCTCCTACAATGAGCAGTTCTTC
CASSFNSGRYSSYNEQFF
>once|TRBV12-5|TRBD2|TRBJ2-3
TGTGCTACCTCTAGCGGAAACACAGATACGCAGTATTTT
CATSSGNTDTQYF
>-|TRBV6-2/TRBV6-3|-|TRBJ1-5
TGTGCCAGCAGTTACGCAGGAGGGTCCAATCAGCCCCAGCATTTT
CASSYAGGSNQPQHF